The source of this TCR beta chain is a study of cytomegalovirus exposure and HLA in healthy donors. It was with 60 Vbeta and 13 Jbeta primers that the PCR ran. TCRdb keeps only in-frame clones here, not all; method: immunoSEQ multiplex PCR. The table includes about 110,000 clones, 81% detected once. The source of this sequence is a man in his thirties or forties in good health and CMV-seronegative. What was sequenced was PBMCs.

This CDR3 is CASRKSGENEKLFF. The CDR3 nucleotides are TGTGCCAGCAGAAAGTCCGGGGAGAATGAAAAACTGTTTTTT. The gene calls are TRBV7-9 and TRBJ1-4; D ambiguous. Trimming shortened V by 6 bases and J by 5 bases, and 13 bases separated the two germline ends. The CDR3 runs to 14 residues. Germline CDR1 and CDR2: SEHNR and FQNEAQ (reference sequence).